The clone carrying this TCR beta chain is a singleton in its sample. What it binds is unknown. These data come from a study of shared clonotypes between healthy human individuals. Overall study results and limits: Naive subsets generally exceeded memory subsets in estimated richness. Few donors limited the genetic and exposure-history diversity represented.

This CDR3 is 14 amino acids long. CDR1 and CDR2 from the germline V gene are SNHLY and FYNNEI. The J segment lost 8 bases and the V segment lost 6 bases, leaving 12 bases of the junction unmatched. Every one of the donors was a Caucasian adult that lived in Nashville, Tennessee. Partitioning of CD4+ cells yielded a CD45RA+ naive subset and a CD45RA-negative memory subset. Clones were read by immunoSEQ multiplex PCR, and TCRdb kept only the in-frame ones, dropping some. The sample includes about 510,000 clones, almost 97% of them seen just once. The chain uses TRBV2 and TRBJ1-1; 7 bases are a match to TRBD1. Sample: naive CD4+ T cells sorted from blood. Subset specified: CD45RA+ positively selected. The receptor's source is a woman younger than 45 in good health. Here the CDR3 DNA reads TGTGCCAGCAGCCTCATCGAGACAGGGAAAGAAGCTTTCTTT. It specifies CASSLIETGKEAFF.